The 10 T cell receptor beta chains reported below all come from one sample, sequenced in a study of regulatory T cells in long-lasting Graves disease. Time point: persistent/refractory GD, antithyroid drugs over 5 years with positive TRAb. The authors made the TCR library using RNA they extracted from PBMCs. Construction of the TCR beta libraries employed iRepertoire HTBI primers in conjunction with Arm-PCR of CDR3 regions. TCRdb reanalysed the multiplex PCR reads using MiXCR and keeps one entry per CDR3 protein. The table shows roughly 700,000 distinct CDR3 sequences, with 30% occurring only once. The sample consisted of peripheral blood mononuclear cells (PBMCs), taken when the disease was refractory, from a patient treated with antithyroid drugs. These receptors were collected from a female donor with Graves disease.

This clonotype was seen repeatedly, ten times or more. The rearrangement uses TRBV12-3 or TRBV12-4 and TRBJ1-1; 7 bases map to TRBD1. The CDR3 runs 13 residues. The V and J ends lost 8 bases and 1 base, in that order; junction bases with no gene match: 4. CDR3 loop: CASQDRRNTEAFF. CDR3 nucleotides: TGTGCCAGCCAGGACAGGAGGAACACTGAAGCTTTCTTT.

Written as DNA, the CDR3 is TGTGCTAGTGGTTTGGTACCCGAGACGGAGAACTATGGCTACACCTTC. Protein product: CASGLVPETENYGYTF. This chain uses TRBV12-5 with TRBJ1-2, with no clear D. Trimming took off 0 bases at V and 2 bases at J, with 13 bases between the two ends. The length of the CDR3 is 16 residues. Per germline, CDR1 LGHNT and CDR2 FRNRAP. Drawing the rest from reference TRBV12-5 and TRBJ1-2, the complete variable domain is DARVTQTPRHKVTEMGQEVTMRCQPILGHNTVFWYRQTMMQGLELLAYFRNRAPLDDSGMPKDRFSAEMPDATLATLKIQPSEPRDSAVYFCASGLVPETENYGYTFGSGTRLTVV.

The chain combines TRBV5-1 with TRBJ2-5; 10 nucleotides line up with TRBD1. After removal of 7 bases from V and 1 base from J, the junction contained 4 bases not matched to a gene. The CDR3 contains 14 residues. Germline-derived CDR1 and CDR2 are SGHRS and YFSETQ. The CDR3 region has the DNA TGCGCCAGCTTTAGGACAGGGGGCCAAGAGACCCAGTACTTC. The encoded protein is CASFRTGGQETQYF.

The chain uses TRBV5-5 and TRBJ2-3; 14 positions match TRBD2. This CDR3 has 18 amino acids. The trim removed 4 bases at V and 5 bases at J, leaving 12 bases unmatched. Looked up from germline, CDR1 is SGHKS and CDR2 is YYEKEE (reference sequence). The CDR3 DNA reads TGTGCCAGCAGCCCAGGGACTAGCGGGAGCCCCGGAGGAGATACGCAGTATTTT. Protein: CASSPGTSGSPGGDTQYF.

CDR3 bases: TGCAGTGCCCCGACTAGCGGGAGGGACCAAGAGACCCAGTACTTC. Translating gives CSAPTSGRDQETQYF. The chain carries TRBV20-1 and TRBJ2-5; 14 nucleotides match TRBD2. Germline loops: CDR1 DFQATT, CDR2 SNEGSKA (reference sequence). After removal of 6 bases from V and 0 bases from J, the junction contained 3 bases not matched to a gene. CDR3 length: 15 residues.

This clonotype appeared many times. With a much larger clone just one base away, this may be a read error. This rearrangement joins TRBV28 to TRBJ1-1; weak D call: TRBD1 (5 bases). The germline V gene encodes CDR1 MDHEN and CDR2 SYDVKM. V was pared by 3 bases and J by 4 bases, with 9 bases between. There are 13 residues in the CDR3. DNA of the CDR3: TGTGCCAGCAGTTTCAGAGGGACCACTGAAGCTTTCTTT. The encoded protein is CASSFRGTTEAFF.

This sequence joins TRBV20-1 and TRBJ1-2; D ambiguous. Germline CDR1 is DFQATT and CDR2 is SNEGSKA (reference sequence). The CDR3 loop spans 15 amino acids. The V gene lost 5 bases and the J gene lost 6 bases, with 22 bases spanning the gap. CDR3 nucleotide sequence: TGCAGTGCTCGGAAGGAGCAGTTTAGTCCCGATGGCTACACCTTC. As protein: CSARKEQFSPDGYTF.

J is TRBJ1-5 and V is TRBV28, with a weak D call TRBD1 (6 bases). Germline CDR1 MDHEN, CDR2 SYDVKM. The CDR3 contains 14 residues. V gave up 3 bases and J gave up 9 bases, with 15 bases separating them. The CDR3 protein is CASSFWGALRPQHF. The CDR3, as DNA: TGTGCCAGCAGTTTTTGGGGGGCCCTCAGGCCCCAGCATTTT.

V and J are TRBV6-1 and TRBJ2-7; perhaps TRBD2 as D (5 bases). Germline values: CDR1 MNHNS, CDR2 SASEGT. CDR3 size: 13 residues. The V gene lost 11 bases and the J gene lost 3 bases, with 17 bases spanning the gap. Here the CDR3 reads CALSPWAGYEQYF. The DNA for the CDR3 is TGTGCCCTGAGTCCTTGGGCGGGCTACGAGCAGTACTTC.

The chain joins TRBV5-5 to TRBJ2-5, with D possibly TRBD1 on 6 matching bases. The V and J ends lost 2 bases and 0 bases respectively, with 14 bases between them. The CDR3 loop spans 16 amino acids. Germline loops: CDR1 SGHKS, CDR2 YYEKEE (reference sequence). In DNA form, the CDR3 reads TGTGCCAGCAGCTTTAGAGGGGGATCGTACCAAGAGACCCAGTACTTC. It yields the protein CASSFRGGSYQETQYF.